One and the same sample provided the 8 T cell receptor beta chains below, sequenced in a study of cytomegalovirus exposure and HLA in healthy donors. The PCR contained 60 Vbeta and 13 Jbeta primers. TCRdb keeps only in-frame clones here, not all; method: immunoSEQ multiplex PCR. Among approximately 120,000 clones listed, 74% were seen once. Sequencing was performed on PBMCs. The receptor source for this set is a woman aged 50 to 60 in good health and CMV-seropositive.

The chain joins TRBV5-6 to TRBJ1-2, with 8 bases matching TRBD1. This CDR3 has 15 amino acids. Germline CDR1 reads SGHDT; CDR2 reads YYEEEE. V shed 0 bases and J 5 bases; nucleotides not matched to a gene: 6. The CDR3 is CASSLVVQGAYGYTF. The CDR3 region has the DNA TGTGCCAGCAGCTTGGTTGTTCAGGGGGCGTATGGCTACACCTTC.

V and J are TRBV13 and TRBJ2-7; 7 bases are shared with TRBD1. The length of the CDR3 is 14 residues. With V trimmed by 5 bases and J by 0 bases, 4 bases remained unmatched. Germline assignment: CDR1 PRHDT and CDR2 FYEKMQ (reference sequence). CDR3 nucleotides: TGTGCCAGCAGCCCCTGGACAGGCTCCTACGAGCAGTACTTC. This translates into CASSPWTGSYEQYF.

The rearrangement joins TRBV29-1 to TRBJ2-3; no clear D. The CDR3 runs 11 residues. The germline V and J ends were trimmed by 5 bases and 6 bases, with 9 bases remaining between them. Germline-derived CDR1 and CDR2 are SQVTM and ANQGSEA. The CDR3 protein is CSVRGADTQYF. DNA for the CDR3: TGCAGCGTTCGAGGAGCGGATACGCAGTATTTT.

CDR3 in amino acids: CASSLAQTYEQYF. Written as DNA, the CDR3 is TGTGCCAGCAGCTTAGCCCAAACTTACGAGCAGTACTTC. V is TRBV7-8 and J is TRBJ2-7, with no clear D. Germline assignment: CDR1 SGHVS and CDR2 FQNEAQ. The CDR3 sequence is 13 residues long. V was pared by 0 bases and J by 4 bases, with 7 bases between.

This CDR3 is CASSLGQGAQTQYF. CDR3 coding DNA: TGCGCCAGCAGCTTGGGGCAGGGGGCCCAGACCCAGTACTTC. The chain recombines TRBV5-1 with TRBJ2-5, with TRBD1 identical over 8 bases. Germline-derived CDR1 and CDR2 are SGHRS and YFSETQ. CDR3 size: 14 residues. Unmatched junction bases numbered 4, after V lost 0 bases and J lost 6 bases.

CDR3 sequence reads: CASSPTGGETQYF. CDR3 in DNA: TGTGCCAGCAGTCCGACAGGGGGGGAGACCCAGTACTTC. The chain combines TRBV6-6 with TRBJ2-5; TRBD1 agrees at 9 bases. The CDR3 totals 13 residues. J lost 5 bases, V lost 5 bases, and 3 bases had no gene match. The V gene's germline CDR1 is MNHNY and CDR2 SVGAGI (reference sequence).

The chain employs TRBV10-1 and TRBJ2-3; the match to TRBD2 covers 11 bases. J lost 3 bases, V lost 2 bases, and 4 bases had no gene match. There are 16 residues in the CDR3. Germline V gene sequence: CDR1 WNHNN, CDR2 SYGVQD (reference sequence). Here the CDR3 DNA reads TGCGCCAGCAGTGAGGCTACTAGCGGGGGAACAGATACGCAGTATTTT. This sequence encodes CASSEATSGGTDTQYF.

V gene TRBV9 combines with J gene TRBJ2-3; D might be TRBD1 (5 bases). The germline CDR1 and CDR2 sequences are SGDLS and YYNGEE. Trimming cost V 6 bases and J 1 base, with 15 bases left between them. The CDR3 spans 15 residues. The CDR3 DNA follows: TGTGCCAGCAATATTAGGGGCACGGGCACAGATACGCAGTATTTT. Translation gives CASNIRGTGTDTQYF.